The sequence of this TCR beta chain was determined in a study of Graves' ophthalmopathy and Graves' hyperthyroidism. About the study: Ophthalmopathy absent within 18 months of follow-up marked hyperthyroidism as stable. Study-wide results and limits: Ophthalmopathy progression predictions by the model showed nearly 75% specificity and approximately 67% sensitivity.

Trimming cost V 3 bases and J 0 bases, with 9 bases left between them. Germline loops: CDR1 LGHNA, CDR2 YSLEER. CDR3 length equals 15 residues. As the template, RNA transcripts were used to amplify TCR beta CDR3 regions. RT-PCR with HTBI primers came first, then second-round multiplex PCR. Via MiXCR, TCRdb re-called the multiplex PCR reads, giving one row per CDR3 protein. The sample includes over a million distinct CDR3 sequences, about 36% of them seen just once. Pregnant or lactating patients and those with other autoimmune diseases or uncontrolled infections were excluded. This clonotype was seen many times. Its antigen is undetermined.

Sequencing used peripheral blood or thyroid tissue (not recorded which). The TCR originated in an adult man with Graves' hyperthyroidism. The chain has TRBV4-3 and TRBJ1-5; D is unresolved. CDR3 sequence (DNA): TGCGCCAGCAGCCAGGTCGTGTATAGCAATCAGCCCCAGCATTTT. Its protein product is CASSQVVYSNQPQHF.